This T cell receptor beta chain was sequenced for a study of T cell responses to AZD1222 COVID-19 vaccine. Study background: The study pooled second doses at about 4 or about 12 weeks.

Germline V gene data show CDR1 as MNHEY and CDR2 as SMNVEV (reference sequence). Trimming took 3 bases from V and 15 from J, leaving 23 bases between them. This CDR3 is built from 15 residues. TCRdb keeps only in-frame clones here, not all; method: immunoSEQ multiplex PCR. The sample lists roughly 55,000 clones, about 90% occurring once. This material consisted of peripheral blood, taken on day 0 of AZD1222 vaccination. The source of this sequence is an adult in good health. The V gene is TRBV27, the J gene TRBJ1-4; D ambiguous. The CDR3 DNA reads TGTGCCAGCAGTTTTTGGCCCCCGGGCCAAAATTGGGTGTTTTTT. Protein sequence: CASSFWPPGQNWVFF.